This T cell receptor (beta chain) was captured by sequencing in a study of beta chain features in type 1 diabetes. On the study more broadly: Regarding age, gender and cell yields, patients proved similar to healthy donors. Regarding the study as a whole: In every one of the four CD4+ subsets, TCRB CDR3s were moderately but significantly shorter in Type 1 diabetes patients. Diminished insertions and augmented deletions at VDJ junctions characterized type 1 diabetes patients.

cDNA synthesis used the whole RNA isolate, giving expressed TCRB sequences. The average read count of naive, central memory and regulatory T cell samples was some 3.5 million. Using immunoSEQ multiplex PCR, the repertoire was profiled, and TCRdb retains in-frame clones only, with some absent. This table has some 400,000 clones, about 15% appearing once. The CDR3 has 15 amino acids. V lost 5 bases and J 4 bases, leaving 14 bases between the germline ends. From germline, CDR1 is SGHAT and CDR2 FQNNGV. Worth noting for this clone: The antigen is not known.

This TCR was recovered from a woman between 18 and 30 years old in good health. This chain uses TRBV11-2 with TRBJ2-2; D perhaps matches TRBD2 (6 bases). Sequenced material: naive CD4+ T cells from blood. The DNA of the CDR3 is TGTGCCAGCAGCCCCGACGGGAGATCCACCGGGGAGCTGTTTTTT. Translated, it gives CASSPDGRSTGELFF.